What follows are 21 T cell receptor beta chains derived from one specimen sequenced in a study of blood T cell repertoires in COVID-19. The assay was immunoSEQ multiplex PCR, and TCRdb's table has in-frame clones only and misses some. Counted here are under 20,000 clones, roughly 93% occurring once; the ten biggest clones make up approximately 16%. The sample comprised peripheral blood. All receptors come from a human donor in a cohort sampled during active COVID-19.

The rearrangement uses TRBV7-2 and TRBJ2-7; TRBD2 matches at 9 bases. With V trimmed by 5 bases and J by 2 bases, 7 bases remained unmatched. Germline V gene lookup returns CDR1 SGHTA and CDR2 FQGNSA. The CDR3 has 15 amino acids. The CDR3 bases are TGTGCCAGCAGCCCGAGGGCGGGAGGGCCCTACGAGCAGTACTTC. Its translation: CASSPRAGGPYEQYF.

This chain uses TRBV3-1 (or the pseudogene TRBV3-2) with TRBJ2-5; no definite D call. Germline V gene sequence: CDR1 LGHDT, CDR2 YNNKEL (reference sequence). V was shortened by 6 bases and J by 2 bases, with 13 bases between the two germline ends. The CDR3 is 14 amino acids. The CDR3 protein is CASRSTGRQETQYF. The CDR3, as DNA: TGTGCCAGCAGATCGACTGGTCGGCAAGAGACCCAGTACTTC.

This chain links TRBV2 with TRBJ2-7; 8 bases are shared with TRBD2. The V and J ends lost 4 bases and 6 bases, in that order; junction bases with no gene match: 8. Germline V lookup: CDR1 SNHLY, CDR2 FYNNEI. The CDR3 spans 14 residues. The CDR3 DNA sequence: TGTGCCAGCAGTGGGGCGCGGGGGGCCTCCGAGCAGTACTTC. The encoded protein is CASSGARGASEQYF. The full variable domain, in which reference TRBV2 and TRBJ2-7 provide the parts outside the CDR3, is EPEVTQTPSHQVTQMGQEVILRCVPISNHLYFYWYRQILGQKVEFLVSFYNNEISEKSEIFDDQFSVERPDGSNFTLKIRSTKLEDSAMYFCASSGARGASEQYFGPGTRLTVT.

The chain recombines TRBV5-5 with TRBJ2-4; TRBD2 matches at 10 bases. The CDR3 consists of 17 residues. Germline values: CDR1 SGHKS, CDR2 YYEKEE (reference sequence). J gave up 1 base and V 1 base, and 5 bases lay outside the gene matches. DNA for the CDR3: TGTGCCAGCAGCTTGATTAGCGGGGGGCGGGCCAAAAACATTCAGTACTTC. Translated, it gives CASSLISGGRAKNIQYF. Full variable domain (rest looked up from reference TRBV5-5 and TRBJ2-4): DAGVTQSPTHLIKTRGQQVTLRCSPISGHKSVSWYQQVLGQGPQFIFQYYEKEERGRGNFPDRFSARQFPNYSSELNVNALLLGDSALYLCASSLISGGRAKNIQYFGAGTRLSVL.

This chain uses TRBV9 with TRBJ2-5; 9 bases fit TRBD2. The CDR3 is 13 amino acids. From germline, CDR1 is SGDLS and CDR2 YYNGEE. The ends lost 3 bases at V and 5 bases at J; junction bases unmatched: 2. The CDR3 sequence: CASSASGVETQYF. The DNA of the CDR3 is TGTGCCAGCAGCGCTAGCGGGGTGGAGACCCAGTACTTC.

The genes are TRBV28 and TRBJ1-1, with D possibly matching TRBD1 (5 bases). Trimming removed 6 bases at V and 1 base at J, with 15 bases between. Germline V lookup: CDR1 MDHEN, CDR2 SYDVKM. The CDR3 length is 15 residues. CDR3 nucleotides: TGTGCCAGCAGGCCCCAGGGAGGTTGGAACACTGAAGCTTTCTTT. Its protein is CASRPQGGWNTEAFF.

V gene TRBV7-9 combines with J gene TRBJ2-2; 12 bases agree with TRBD1. Germline CDR1 is SEHNR and CDR2 is FQNEAQ (reference sequence). V lost 5 bases, J lost 4 bases, and 8 bases stayed unmatched. The CDR3 has 17 residues. The DNA for the CDR3 is TGTGCCAGCAGCATCGCCGGGACAGGGGGCAGCACCGGGGAGCTGTTTTTT. Its translation: CASSIAGTGGSTGELFF.

The CDR3 region has the DNA TGTGCCAGCAGCCCGAGCGGACAGGGGGGCTACAATGAGCAGTTCTTC. Translating gives CASSPSGQGGYNEQFF. The rearrangement links TRBV9 to TRBJ2-1, with TRBD1 matching over 10 bases. This CDR3 is 16 amino acids long. Germline CDR1 is SGDLS and CDR2 is YYNGEE. After removal of 4 bases from V and 3 bases from J, the junction contained 7 bases not matched to a gene.

This chain joins TRBV5-5 and TRBJ1-1; possibly TRBD1 for D (5 bases). Germline V gene data show CDR1 as SGHKS and CDR2 as YYEKEE (reference sequence). V was clipped by 2 bases and J by 4 bases, with 12 bases between them. The CDR3 has 14 residues. The CDR3 here is CASSFAGFSTEAFF. CDR3 bases: TGTGCCAGCAGCTTTGCAGGGTTTAGCACTGAAGCTTTCTTT.

Here the CDR3 reads CASMKEITNEKLFF. The DNA for the CDR3 is TGTGCCAGCATGAAGGAGATTACGAATGAAAAACTGTTTTTT. This rearrangement joins TRBV2 to TRBJ1-4; D ambiguous. The CDR3 extends over 14 amino acids. Germline assignment: CDR1 SNHLY and CDR2 FYNNEI. Trimming took off 7 bases at V and 5 bases at J, with 14 bases between the two ends.

The chain joins TRBV19 to TRBJ2-1; D not certain. Germline CDR1 reads LNHDA; CDR2 reads SQIVND (reference sequence). Trimming stripped 3 bases from V and 9 bases from J, with 12 bases between. The CDR3 has 13 amino acids. CDR3 amino acids: CASSMRSLSEQFF. The CDR3 nucleotides read TGTGCCAGTAGTATGAGGTCGCTCAGTGAGCAGTTCTTC.

The V gene is TRBV5-6, the J gene TRBJ1-2; 10 nucleotides line up with TRBD1. Trimming cost V 1 base and J 7 bases; bases outside gene matches: 7. CDR1 is SGHDT and CDR2 is YYEEEE in the germline V gene. This CDR3 has 15 residues. The CDR3 here is CASSLMTGGFGGYTF. The CDR3 nucleotides are TGTGCCAGCAGCTTGATGACAGGGGGCTTTGGTGGCTACACCTTC.

The V call is TRBV25-1, the J call TRBJ2-7, with 9 bases lining up with TRBD2. The CDR3 covers 15 residues. CDR1 is MGHDK and CDR2 is SYGVNS in the germline V gene. V trimming: 2 bases; J trimming: 1 base; junction bases outside the gene matches: 3. CDR3: CASSEGLAGSYEQYF. In nucleotides, the CDR3 is TGTGCCAGCAGTGAAGGGCTAGCGGGATCCTACGAGCAGTACTTC.

V usage is TRBV2 and J usage is TRBJ1-1, with D perhaps TRBD1 (5 bases). The CDR3 is 14 residues long. With 3 bases removed from V and 5 bases from J, the gap between germline ends came to 13 bases. Looked up from germline, CDR1 is SNHLY and CDR2 is FYNNEI. CDR3 nucleotides: TGTGCCAGCAGTGAGGCCAGGGTAAGGACTGAAGCTTTCTTT. Its protein product is CASSEARVRTEAFF.

The V gene is TRBV7-2, the J gene TRBJ2-1; 8 bases agree with TRBD2. After removal of 4 bases from V and 4 bases from J, the junction contained 6 bases not matched to a gene. Germline V lookup: CDR1 SGHTA, CDR2 FQGNSA. This CDR3 is 15 amino acids long. The CDR3 region has the DNA TGTGCCAGCAGCTCTCTAGCGGGCCTTTACAATGAGCAGTTCTTC. Translation: CASSSLAGLYNEQFF.

The DNA for the CDR3 is TGTGCCACCAGTGATTTTGGGCCAGGGGCGGGCGGGGAGCTGTTTTTT. This encodes CATSDFGPGAGGELFF. The V and J genes are TRBV24-1 and TRBJ2-2; TRBD1 is a possible D gene (6 bases). CDR1 is KGHDR and CDR2 is SFDVKD in the germline V gene. The germline V and J ends were trimmed by 1 base and 7 bases, with 15 bases remaining between them. The CDR3 length is 16 residues.

This chain links TRBV24-1 with TRBJ2-5; 9 nucleotides match TRBD1. Looked up from germline, CDR1 is KGHDR and CDR2 is SFDVKD. The CDR3 consists of 16 residues. With 3 bases clipped from V and 3 bases from J, the junction kept 7 bases outside the gene matches. The CDR3 sequence is CATSDPDRGGKETQYF. The CDR3 DNA reads TGTGCCACCAGTGATCCGGACAGGGGTGGGAAAGAGACCCAGTACTTC.

V gene TRBV6-6 combines with J gene TRBJ2-3; D is ambiguous. CDR1 is MNHNY and CDR2 is SVGAGI in the germline V gene (reference sequence). This CDR3 comprises 14 residues. V shed 7 bases and J shed 0 bases, with 11 bases lying between them. DNA of the CDR3: TGTGCCAGCACCCTACCCGCTAGCACAGATACGCAGTATTTT. Translating gives CASTLPASTDTQYF.

This chain connects TRBV11-3 to TRBJ2-1, with 10 bases that match TRBD2. This CDR3 spans 21 amino acids. In germline, CDR1 is SGHNT, CDR2 YENEEA. The ends lost 0 bases at V and 6 bases at J; junction bases unmatched: 20. The CDR3 protein is CASSLDRTSPLGLARGNEQFF. The CDR3 DNA reads TGTGCCAGCAGCTTAGATAGGACCTCCCCCCTGGGACTAGCGAGAGGCAATGAGCAGTTCTTC.

The chain joins TRBV7-3 to TRBJ2-3; D perhaps matches TRBD2 (6 bases). The CDR3 has 15 amino acids. Germline-derived CDR1 and CDR2 are SGHTA and FQGTGA. V gave up 1 base and J gave up 0 bases, with 8 bases separating them. This CDR3 reads CASSLMGGSTDTQYF. CDR3 nucleotides: TGTGCCAGCAGCTTAATGGGGGGTAGCACAGATACGCAGTATTTT.

The rearrangement uses TRBV7-6 and TRBJ2-2; TRBD1 matches 9 bases. CDR3 length: 15 amino acids. Germline lookup yields CDR1 SGHVS and CDR2 FNYEAQ. J was trimmed by 4 bases and V by 10 bases; bases with no gene match: 10. CDR3 region: CAIGGGQGTTGELFF. CDR3 sequence (DNA): TGTGCCATCGGCGGGGGACAGGGTACCACCGGGGAGCTGTTTTTT.